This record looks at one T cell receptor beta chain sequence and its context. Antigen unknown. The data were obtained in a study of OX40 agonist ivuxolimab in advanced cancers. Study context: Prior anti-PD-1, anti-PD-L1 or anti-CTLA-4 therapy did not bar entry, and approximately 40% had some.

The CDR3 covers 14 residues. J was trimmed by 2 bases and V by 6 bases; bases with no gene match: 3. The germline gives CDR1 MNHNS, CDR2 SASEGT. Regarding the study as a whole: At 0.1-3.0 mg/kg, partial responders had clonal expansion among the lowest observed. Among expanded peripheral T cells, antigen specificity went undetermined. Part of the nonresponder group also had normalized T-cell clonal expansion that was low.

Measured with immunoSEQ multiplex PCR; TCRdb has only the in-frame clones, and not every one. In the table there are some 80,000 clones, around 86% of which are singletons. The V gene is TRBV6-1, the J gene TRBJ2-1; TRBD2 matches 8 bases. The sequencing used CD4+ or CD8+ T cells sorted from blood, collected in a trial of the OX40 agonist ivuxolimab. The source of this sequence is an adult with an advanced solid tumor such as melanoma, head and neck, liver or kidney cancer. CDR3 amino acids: CASRGREAYNEQFF. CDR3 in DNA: TGTGCCAGCAGGGGGCGGGAGGCCTACAATGAGCAGTTCTTC.